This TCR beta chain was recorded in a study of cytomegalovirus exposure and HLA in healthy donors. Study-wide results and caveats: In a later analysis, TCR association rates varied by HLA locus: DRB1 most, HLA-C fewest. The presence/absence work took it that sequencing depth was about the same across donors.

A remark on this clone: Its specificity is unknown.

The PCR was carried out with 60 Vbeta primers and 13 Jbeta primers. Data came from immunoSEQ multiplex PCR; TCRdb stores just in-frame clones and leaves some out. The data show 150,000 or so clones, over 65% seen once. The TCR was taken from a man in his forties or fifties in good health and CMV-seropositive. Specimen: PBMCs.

The CDR3 is CASSRELGEQYF. The DNA of the CDR3 is TGTGCCAGCAGCCGGGAGCTAGGCGAGCAGTACTTC. The rearrangement uses TRBV6-1 and TRBJ2-7; TRBD2 is a possible D gene (6 bases). V was cut by 6 bases and J by 6 bases, with 12 bases left in between. Germline V gene data show CDR1 as MNHNS and CDR2 as SASEGT. This CDR3 is built from 12 residues.